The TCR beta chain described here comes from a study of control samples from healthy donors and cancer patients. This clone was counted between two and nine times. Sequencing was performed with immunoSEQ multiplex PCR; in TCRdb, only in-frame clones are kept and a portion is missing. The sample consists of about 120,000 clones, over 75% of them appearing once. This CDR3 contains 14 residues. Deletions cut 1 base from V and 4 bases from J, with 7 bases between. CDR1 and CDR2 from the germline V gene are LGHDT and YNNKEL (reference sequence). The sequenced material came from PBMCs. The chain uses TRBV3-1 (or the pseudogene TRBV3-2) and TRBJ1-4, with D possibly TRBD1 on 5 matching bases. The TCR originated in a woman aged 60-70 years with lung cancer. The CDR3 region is CASSQAGLNEKLFF. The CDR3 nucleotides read TGTGCCAGCAGCCAAGCGGGACTTAATGAAAAACTGTTTTTT.